There are a few counts of the clone carrying this T cell receptor (beta chain). Its specificity is unknown. The data stem from a study of T-cell memory formation after mild COVID-19. TCRdb redid the calling of the 5' RACE reads with MiXCR, one entry per CDR3 protein. The sample records hundreds of thousands of distinct CDR3 sequences, roughly an eighth being singletons. The germline V gene has CDR1 SEHNR and CDR2 FQNEAQ (reference sequence). The CDR3 totals 16 residues. Germline trimming cut 6 bases from V and 2 bases from J; bases unmatched to any gene: 10. Study-level results: Shrinking CD4+ clones were chiefly CM and EM; CD8+ ones were chiefly EMRA. Pre-infection memory harbored some responding clones, suggesting cross-reactive memory joined. Clones contracting day 15 to 85 were balanced CD4/CD8; later expanders leaned CD4+.

Material: PBMCs or a T cell subset sorted from them (not recorded which). The sequence derives from a man aged 18-30 years who had mild COVID-19 (a few samples of this study predate the infection). Cell type and time point are not known. V is TRBV7-9 and J is TRBJ2-3, with 8 nucleotides matching TRBD2. The CDR3 bases are TGTGCCAGCAGTATCCAAGCGGGGGCCCCCACAGATACGCAGTATTTT. Encoded protein: CASSIQAGAPTDTQYF.